This section outlines one T cell receptor beta chain sequence together with its context. Its antigen is still unknown. This entry belongs to a study of siplizumab effects on memory and regulatory T cells. Study-wide points: Alloreactive sequences tracing back to unstimulated CD4+ memory cells fell significantly with siplizumab.

V lost 3 bases and J 6 bases, leaving 16 bases between the germline ends. Germline CDR1 is SGHDT and CDR2 is YYEEEE. The CDR3 is 14 amino acids. This table comes from immunoSEQ multiplex PCR, and its TCRdb copy is limited to in-frame clones, with some not included. This table has fewer than 80,000 clones, just over 90% appearing once. This clonotype originated in a human donor in good health. The sample was CD8+ T cells sorted from blood. The chain couples TRBV5-6 to TRBJ2-7; D may be TRBD2 (6 bases). CDR3 DNA sequence: TGTGCCAGCAGCTGGGGTGGAGGGGTCGCCGAGCAGTACTTC. This sequence encodes CASSWGGGVAEQYF.